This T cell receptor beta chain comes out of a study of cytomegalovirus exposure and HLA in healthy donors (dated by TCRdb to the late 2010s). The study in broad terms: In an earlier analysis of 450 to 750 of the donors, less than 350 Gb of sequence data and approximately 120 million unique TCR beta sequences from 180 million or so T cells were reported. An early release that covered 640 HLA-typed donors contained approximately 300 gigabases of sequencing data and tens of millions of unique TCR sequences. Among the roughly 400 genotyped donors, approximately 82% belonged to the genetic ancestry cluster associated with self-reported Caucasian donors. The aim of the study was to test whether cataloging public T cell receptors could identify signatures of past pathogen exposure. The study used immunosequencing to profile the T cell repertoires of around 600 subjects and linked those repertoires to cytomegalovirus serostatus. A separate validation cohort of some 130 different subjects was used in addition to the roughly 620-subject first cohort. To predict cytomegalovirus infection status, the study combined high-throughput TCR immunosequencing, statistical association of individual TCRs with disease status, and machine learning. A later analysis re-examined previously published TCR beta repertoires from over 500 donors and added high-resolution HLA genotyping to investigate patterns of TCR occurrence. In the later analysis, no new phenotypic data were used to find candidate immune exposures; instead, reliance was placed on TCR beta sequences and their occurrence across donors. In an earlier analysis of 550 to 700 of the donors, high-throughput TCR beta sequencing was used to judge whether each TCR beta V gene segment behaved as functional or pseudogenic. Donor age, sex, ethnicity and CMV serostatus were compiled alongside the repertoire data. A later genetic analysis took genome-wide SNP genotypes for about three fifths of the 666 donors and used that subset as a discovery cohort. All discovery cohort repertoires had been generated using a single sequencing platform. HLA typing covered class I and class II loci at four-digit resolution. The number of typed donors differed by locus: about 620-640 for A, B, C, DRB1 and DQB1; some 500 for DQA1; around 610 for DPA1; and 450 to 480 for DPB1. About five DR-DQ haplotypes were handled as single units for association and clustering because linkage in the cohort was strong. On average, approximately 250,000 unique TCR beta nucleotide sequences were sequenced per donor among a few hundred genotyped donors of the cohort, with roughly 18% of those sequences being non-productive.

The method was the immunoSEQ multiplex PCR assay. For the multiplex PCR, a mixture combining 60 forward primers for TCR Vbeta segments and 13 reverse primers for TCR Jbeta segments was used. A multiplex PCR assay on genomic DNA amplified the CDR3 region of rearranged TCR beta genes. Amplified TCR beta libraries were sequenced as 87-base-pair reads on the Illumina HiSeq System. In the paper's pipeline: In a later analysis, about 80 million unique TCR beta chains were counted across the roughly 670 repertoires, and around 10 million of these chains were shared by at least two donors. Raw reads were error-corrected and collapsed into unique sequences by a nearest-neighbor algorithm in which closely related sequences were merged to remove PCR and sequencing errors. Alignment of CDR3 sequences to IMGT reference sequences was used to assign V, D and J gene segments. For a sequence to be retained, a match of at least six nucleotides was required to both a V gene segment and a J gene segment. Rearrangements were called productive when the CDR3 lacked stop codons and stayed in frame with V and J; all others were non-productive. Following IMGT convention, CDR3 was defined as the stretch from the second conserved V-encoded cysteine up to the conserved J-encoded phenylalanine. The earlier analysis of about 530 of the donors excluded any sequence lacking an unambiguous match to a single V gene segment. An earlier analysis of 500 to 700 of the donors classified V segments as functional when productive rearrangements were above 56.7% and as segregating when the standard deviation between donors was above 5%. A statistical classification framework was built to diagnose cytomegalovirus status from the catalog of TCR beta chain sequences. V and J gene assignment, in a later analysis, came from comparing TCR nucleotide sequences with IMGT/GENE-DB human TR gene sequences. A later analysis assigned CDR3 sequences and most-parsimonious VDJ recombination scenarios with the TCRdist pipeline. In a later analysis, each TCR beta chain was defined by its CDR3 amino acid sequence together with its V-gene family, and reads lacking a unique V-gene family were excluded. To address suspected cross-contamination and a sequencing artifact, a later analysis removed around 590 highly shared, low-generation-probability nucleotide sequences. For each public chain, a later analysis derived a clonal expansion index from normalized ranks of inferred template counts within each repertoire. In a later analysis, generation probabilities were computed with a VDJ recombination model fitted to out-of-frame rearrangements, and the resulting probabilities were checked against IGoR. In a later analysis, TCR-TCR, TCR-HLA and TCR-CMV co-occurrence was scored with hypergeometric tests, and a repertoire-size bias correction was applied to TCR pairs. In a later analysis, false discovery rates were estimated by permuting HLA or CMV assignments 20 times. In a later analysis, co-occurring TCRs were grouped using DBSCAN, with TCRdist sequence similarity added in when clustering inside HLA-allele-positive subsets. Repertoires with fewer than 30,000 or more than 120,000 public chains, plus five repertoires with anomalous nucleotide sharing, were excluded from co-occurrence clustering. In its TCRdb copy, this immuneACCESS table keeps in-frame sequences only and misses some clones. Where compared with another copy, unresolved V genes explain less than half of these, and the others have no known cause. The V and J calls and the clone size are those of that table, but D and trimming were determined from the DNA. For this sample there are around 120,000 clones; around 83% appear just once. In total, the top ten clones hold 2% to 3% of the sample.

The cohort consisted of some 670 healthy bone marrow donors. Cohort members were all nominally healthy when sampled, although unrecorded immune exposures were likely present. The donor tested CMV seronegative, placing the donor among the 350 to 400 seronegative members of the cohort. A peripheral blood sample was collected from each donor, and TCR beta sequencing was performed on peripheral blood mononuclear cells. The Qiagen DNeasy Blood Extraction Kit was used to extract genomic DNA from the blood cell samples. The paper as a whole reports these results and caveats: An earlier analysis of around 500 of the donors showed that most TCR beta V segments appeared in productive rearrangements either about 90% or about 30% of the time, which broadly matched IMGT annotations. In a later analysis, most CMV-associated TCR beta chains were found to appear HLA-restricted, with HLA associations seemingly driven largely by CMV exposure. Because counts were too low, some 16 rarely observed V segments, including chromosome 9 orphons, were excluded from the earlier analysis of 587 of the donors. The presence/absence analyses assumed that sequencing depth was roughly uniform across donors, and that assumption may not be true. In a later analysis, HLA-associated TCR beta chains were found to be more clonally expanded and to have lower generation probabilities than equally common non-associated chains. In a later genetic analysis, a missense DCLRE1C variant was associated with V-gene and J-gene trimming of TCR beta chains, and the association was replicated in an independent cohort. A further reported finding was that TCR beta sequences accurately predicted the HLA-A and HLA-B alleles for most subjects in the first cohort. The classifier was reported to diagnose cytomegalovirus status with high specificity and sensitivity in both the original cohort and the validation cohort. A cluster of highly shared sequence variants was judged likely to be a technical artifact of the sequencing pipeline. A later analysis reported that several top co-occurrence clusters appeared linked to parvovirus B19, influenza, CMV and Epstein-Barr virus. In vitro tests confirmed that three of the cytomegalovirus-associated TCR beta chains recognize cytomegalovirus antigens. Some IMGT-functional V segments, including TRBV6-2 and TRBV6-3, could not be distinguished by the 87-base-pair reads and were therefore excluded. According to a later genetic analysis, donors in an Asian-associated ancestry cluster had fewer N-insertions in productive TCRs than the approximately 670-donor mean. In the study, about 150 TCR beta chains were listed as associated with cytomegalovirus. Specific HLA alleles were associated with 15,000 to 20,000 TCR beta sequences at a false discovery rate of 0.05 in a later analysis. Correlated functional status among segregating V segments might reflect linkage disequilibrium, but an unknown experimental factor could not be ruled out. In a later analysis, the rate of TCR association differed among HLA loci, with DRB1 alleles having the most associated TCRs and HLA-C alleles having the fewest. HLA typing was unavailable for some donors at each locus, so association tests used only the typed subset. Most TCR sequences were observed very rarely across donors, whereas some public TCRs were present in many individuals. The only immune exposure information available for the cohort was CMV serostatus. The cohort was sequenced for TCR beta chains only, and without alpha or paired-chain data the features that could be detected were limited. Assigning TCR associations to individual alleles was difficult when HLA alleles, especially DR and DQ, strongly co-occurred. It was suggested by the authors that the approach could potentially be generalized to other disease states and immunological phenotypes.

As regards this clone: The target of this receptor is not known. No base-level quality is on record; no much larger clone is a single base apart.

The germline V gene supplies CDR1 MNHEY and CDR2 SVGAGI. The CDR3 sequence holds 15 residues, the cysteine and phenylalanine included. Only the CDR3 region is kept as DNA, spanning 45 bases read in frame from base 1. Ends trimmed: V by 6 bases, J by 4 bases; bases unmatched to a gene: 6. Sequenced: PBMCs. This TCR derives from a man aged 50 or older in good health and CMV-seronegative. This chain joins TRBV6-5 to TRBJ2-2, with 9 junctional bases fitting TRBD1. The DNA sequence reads TGTGCCAGCAGCAAGGGACAGGGTAGCACCGGGGAGCTGTTTTTT. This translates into CASSKGQGSTGELFF.